The entry below gives a single TCR beta chain sequence along with its context. The antigen remains undetermined. The sample belongs to a study of cytomegalovirus exposure and HLA in healthy donors. Looked up from germline, CDR1 is SGHNT and CDR2 is YYREEE (reference sequence). The CDR3 runs 15 residues. V shed 4 bases, J shed 4 bases, and the junction held 11 bases outside the gene matches. Findings and caveats of the study: Rare TCR sequences predominated, though certain public TCRs were found in many donors. Some TCR beta chains (roughly 160 of them) were listed as cytomegalovirus-associated.

Clones were read by immunoSEQ multiplex PCR, and TCRdb kept only the in-frame ones, dropping some. The repertoire holds fewer than 200,000 clones, with 89% as singletons. The TCR comes from a young man in good health and CMV-seropositive. This chain links TRBV5-4 with TRBJ2-7, with 7 nucleotides matching TRBD2. Sequenced: PBMCs. For the CDR3, the DNA is TGTGCCAGCAGCCCCGGTAGGAGCGGGATTTACGAGCAGTACTTC. Translated: CASSPGRSGIYEQYF.